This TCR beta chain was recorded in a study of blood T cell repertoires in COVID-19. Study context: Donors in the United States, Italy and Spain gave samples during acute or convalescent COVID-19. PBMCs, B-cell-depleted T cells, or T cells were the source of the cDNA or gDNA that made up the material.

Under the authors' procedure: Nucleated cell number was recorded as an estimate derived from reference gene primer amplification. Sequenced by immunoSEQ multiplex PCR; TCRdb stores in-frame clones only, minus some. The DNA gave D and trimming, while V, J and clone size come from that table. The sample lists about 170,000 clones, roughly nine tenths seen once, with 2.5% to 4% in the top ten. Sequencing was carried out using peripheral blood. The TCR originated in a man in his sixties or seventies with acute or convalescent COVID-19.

DNA for the CDR3: TGTGCCAGCAGCAGTGACAGGAGCTCCTACGAGCAGTACTTC. Encoded protein: CASSSDRSSYEQYF. The chain combines TRBV5-4 with TRBJ2-7; D possibly corresponds to TRBD1 (6 bases). Germline CDR1 is SGHNT and CDR2 is YYREEE (reference sequence). V lost 4 bases, J lost 0 bases, and 11 bases lay in between. The CDR3 covers 14 residues.